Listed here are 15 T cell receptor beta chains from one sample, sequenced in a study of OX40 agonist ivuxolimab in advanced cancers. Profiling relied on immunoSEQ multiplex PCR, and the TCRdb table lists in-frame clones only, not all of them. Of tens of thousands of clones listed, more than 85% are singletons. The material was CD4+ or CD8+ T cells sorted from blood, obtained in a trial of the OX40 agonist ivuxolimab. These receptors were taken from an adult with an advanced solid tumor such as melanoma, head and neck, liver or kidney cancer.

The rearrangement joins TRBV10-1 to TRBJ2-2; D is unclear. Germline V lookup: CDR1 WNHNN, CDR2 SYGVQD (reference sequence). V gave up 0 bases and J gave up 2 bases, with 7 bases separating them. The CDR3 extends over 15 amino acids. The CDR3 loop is CASSESSLNTGELFF. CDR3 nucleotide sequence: TGCGCCAGCAGTGAGTCTAGCTTAAACACCGGGGAGCTGTTTTTT.

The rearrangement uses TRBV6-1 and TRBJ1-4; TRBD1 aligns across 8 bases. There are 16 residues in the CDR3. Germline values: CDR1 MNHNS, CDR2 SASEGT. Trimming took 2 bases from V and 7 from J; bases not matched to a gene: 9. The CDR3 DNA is TGTGCCAGCAGTGAATTGGGGGGGACAGGCTCTGAAAAACTGTTTTTT. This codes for CASSELGGTGSEKLFF.

The chain's CDR3 is CASSAGTGSNEQFF. In DNA, the CDR3 is TGTGCCAGCAGCGCCGGGACAGGGAGTAATGAGCAGTTCTTC. The chain combines TRBV7-9 with TRBJ2-1; TRBD1 aligns across 9 bases. With V trimmed by 5 bases and J by 7 bases, 6 bases remained unmatched. CDR3 length equals 14 residues. Germline V CDR1 and CDR2: SEHNR, FQNEAQ (reference sequence). The full variable domain, its missing parts supplied by reference TRBV7-9 and TRBJ2-1, is DTGVSQNPRHKITKRGQNVTFRCDPISEHNRLYWYRQTLGQGPEFLTYFQNEAQLEKSRLLSDRFSAERPKGSFSTLEIQRTEQGDSAMYLCASSAGTGSNEQFFGPGTRLTVL.

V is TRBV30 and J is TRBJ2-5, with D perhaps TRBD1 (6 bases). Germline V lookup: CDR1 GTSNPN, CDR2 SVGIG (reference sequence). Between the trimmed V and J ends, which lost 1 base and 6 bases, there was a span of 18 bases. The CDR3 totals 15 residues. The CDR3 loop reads CAWSGVIGQPKTQYF. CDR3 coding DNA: TGTGCCTGGAGTGGAGTTATCGGACAGCCCAAGACCCAGTACTTC.

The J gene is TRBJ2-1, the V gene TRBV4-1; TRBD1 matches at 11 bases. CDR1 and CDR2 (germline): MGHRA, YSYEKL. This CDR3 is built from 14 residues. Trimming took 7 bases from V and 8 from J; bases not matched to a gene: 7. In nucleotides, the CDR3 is TGCGCCAGCACTCCGGGACAGGGGGTCGATGAGCAGTTCTTC. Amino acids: CASTPGQGVDEQFF.

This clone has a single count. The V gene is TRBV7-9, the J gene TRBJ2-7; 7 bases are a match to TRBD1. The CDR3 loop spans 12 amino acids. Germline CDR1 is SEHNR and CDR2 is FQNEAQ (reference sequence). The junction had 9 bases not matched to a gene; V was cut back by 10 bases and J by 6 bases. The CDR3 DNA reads TGTGCCATTACCGGGACAGAGTTCGAGCAGTACTTC. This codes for CAITGTEFEQYF.

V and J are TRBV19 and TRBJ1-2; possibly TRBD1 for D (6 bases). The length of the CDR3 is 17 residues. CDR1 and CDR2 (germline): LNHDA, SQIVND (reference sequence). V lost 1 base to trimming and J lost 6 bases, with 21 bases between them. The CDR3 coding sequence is TGTGCCAGTAGTATAGCCCTCACCGTCGGGCACAGGGATGGCTACACCTTC. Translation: CASSIALTVGHRDGYTF.

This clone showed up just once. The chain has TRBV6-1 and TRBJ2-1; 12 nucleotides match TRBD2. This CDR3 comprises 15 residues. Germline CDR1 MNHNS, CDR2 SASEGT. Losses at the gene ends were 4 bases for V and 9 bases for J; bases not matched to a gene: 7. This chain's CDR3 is CASSARLAGDSEQFF. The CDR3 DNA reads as TGTGCCAGCAGTGCGAGACTAGCGGGAGACAGTGAGCAGTTCTTC.

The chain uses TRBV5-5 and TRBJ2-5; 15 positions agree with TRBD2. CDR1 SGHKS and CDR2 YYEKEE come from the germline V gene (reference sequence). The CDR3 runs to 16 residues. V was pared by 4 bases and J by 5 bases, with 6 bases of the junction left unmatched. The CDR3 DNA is TGTGCCAGCAGCCCTGGACTAGCGGGAGGGAGGGAGACCCAGTACTTC. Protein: CASSPGLAGGRETQYF.

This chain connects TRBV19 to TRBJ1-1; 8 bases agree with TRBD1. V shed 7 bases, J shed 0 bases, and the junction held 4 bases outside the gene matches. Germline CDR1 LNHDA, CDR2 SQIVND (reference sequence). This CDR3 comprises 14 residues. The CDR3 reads CASNAGGLNTEAFF. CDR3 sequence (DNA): TGTGCCAGTAATGCAGGGGGCTTGAACACTGAAGCTTTCTTT.

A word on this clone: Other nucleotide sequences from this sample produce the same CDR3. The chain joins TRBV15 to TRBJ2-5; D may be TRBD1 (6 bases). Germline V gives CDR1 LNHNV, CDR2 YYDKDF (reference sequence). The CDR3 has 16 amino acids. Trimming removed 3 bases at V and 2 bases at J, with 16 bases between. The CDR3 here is CATSSPKTGEQETQYF. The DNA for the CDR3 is TGTGCCACCAGCAGCCCAAAGACAGGCGAGCAAGAGACCCAGTACTTC.

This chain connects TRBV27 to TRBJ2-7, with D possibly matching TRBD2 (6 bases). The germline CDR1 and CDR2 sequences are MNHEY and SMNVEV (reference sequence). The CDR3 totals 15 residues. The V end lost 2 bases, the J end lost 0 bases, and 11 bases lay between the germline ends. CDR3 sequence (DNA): TGTGCCAGCAGTTTAAGTATGGGGGGCTCCTACGAGCAGTACTTC. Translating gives CASSLSMGGSYEQYF.

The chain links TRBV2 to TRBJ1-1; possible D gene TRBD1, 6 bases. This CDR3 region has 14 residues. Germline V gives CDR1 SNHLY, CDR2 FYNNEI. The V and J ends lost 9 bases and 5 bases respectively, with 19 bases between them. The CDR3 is CARTGYGLGTEAFF. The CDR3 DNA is TGTGCCAGAACAGGGTACGGTCTGGGGACTGAAGCTTTCTTT. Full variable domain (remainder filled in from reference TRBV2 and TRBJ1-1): EPEVTQTPSHQVTQMGQEVILRCVPISNHLYFYWYRQILGQKVEFLVSFYNNEISEKSEIFDDQFSVERPDGSNFTLKIRSTKLEDSAMYFCARTGYGLGTEAFFGQGTRLTVV.

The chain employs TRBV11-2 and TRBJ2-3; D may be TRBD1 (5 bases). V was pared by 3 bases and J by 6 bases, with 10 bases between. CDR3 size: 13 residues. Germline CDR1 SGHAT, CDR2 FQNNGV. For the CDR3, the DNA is TGTGCCAGCAGCTTTGGGGCCCCGGATACGCAGTATTTT. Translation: CASSFGAPDTQYF.

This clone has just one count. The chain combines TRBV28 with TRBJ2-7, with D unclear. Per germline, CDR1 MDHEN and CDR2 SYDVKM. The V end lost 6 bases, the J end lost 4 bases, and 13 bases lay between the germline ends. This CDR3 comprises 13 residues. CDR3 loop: CASSPLGDYEQYF. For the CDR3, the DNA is TGTGCCAGCAGCCCACTCGGAGATTACGAGCAGTACTTC.